This T cell receptor beta chain was identified in a study of long-term antiretroviral therapy in people with HIV. About the study: The earliest samples predate the 2015 immediate-ART recommendation by about a decade. Broader study findings: Unavailable data included ART adherence, viral resistance and therapy changes (switches in treatment).

Version v3.0 of the immunoSEQ assay was performed at survey level. Per-sample TRB depth target: roughly 40,000-50,000 T-cell genomes. Clones were read by immunoSEQ multiplex PCR, and TCRdb kept only the in-frame ones, dropping some. Of around 6,500 clones in the sample, over 75% are singletons; the top ten hold 3%. This clone showed up just once. The antigen remains undetermined. The germline CDR1 and CDR2 sequences are MGHRA and YSYEKL. This CDR3 has 17 amino acids. The V end was cut by 4 bases, the J end by 1 base, with 18 bases between. The clonotype was recovered from a woman between 45 and 65 years old with HIV. The sequenced sample was unsorted PBMCs, obtained 3.7 years after starting antiretroviral therapy. V is TRBV4-1 and J is TRBJ2-3; D is ambiguous. The CDR3 nucleotides read TGCGCCAGCAGCCTAGAAGCCCACAGCGCCCGCACAGATACGCAGTATTTT. The encoded protein is CASSLEAHSARTDTQYF.